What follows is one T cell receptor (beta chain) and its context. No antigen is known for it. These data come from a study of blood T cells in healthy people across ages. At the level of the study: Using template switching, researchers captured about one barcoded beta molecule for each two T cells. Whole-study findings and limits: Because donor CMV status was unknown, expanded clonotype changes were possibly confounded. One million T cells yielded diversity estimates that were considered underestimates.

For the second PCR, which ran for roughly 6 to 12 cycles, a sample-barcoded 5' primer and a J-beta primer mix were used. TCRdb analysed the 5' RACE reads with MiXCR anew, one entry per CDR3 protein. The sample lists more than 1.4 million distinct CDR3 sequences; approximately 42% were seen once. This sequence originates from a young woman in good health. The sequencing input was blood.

CDR3 in amino acids: CSARETSTEQYF. CDR3 nucleotide sequence: TGCAGTGCTAGAGAGACTAGCACCGAGCAGTACTTC. The chain recombines TRBV20-1 with TRBJ2-7, with TRBD2 matching over 7 bases. The trim removed 0 bases at V and 6 bases at J, leaving 2 bases unmatched. This CDR3 contains 12 residues. Germline loops: CDR1 DFQATT, CDR2 SNEGSKA (reference sequence).